This record concerns one T cell receptor beta chain sequence. Its antigen is currently unknown. The CDR3 contains 14 residues. Trimming left V 1 base short and J 8 bases short, with 15 bases between. Germline CDR1 reads SGHNT; CDR2 reads YYREEE (reference sequence). Profiled with immunoSEQ multiplex PCR; TCRdb holds only in-frame clones, not every one. The sample comprises about 120,000 clones, 70% to 90% of which are singletons, and about 1.5% rests with the top ten. This sample is drawn from a study of cytomegalovirus exposure and HLA in healthy donors. For the study at large: It was reported in a later analysis that the same platform had been used for the roughly 130 validation repertoires as for the roughly 700 first-cohort repertoires. Study outcomes and limitations: Reported performance of the classifier showed diagnosis of cytomegalovirus status with high specificity and sensitivity. According to a subsequent analysis, TCR clusters identified in the first cohort showed a tendency to co-occur across the approximately 120 validation repertoires.

The rearrangement joins TRBV5-4 to TRBJ1-2, with D perhaps TRBD1 (6 bases). Sequenced sample: PBMCs. The clonotype was recovered from a woman aged 25 to 45 in good health and CMV-seropositive. For the CDR3, the DNA is TGTGCCAGCAGCTTGTCTACAGGGTATGGCGGCTACACCTTC. This translates into CASSLSTGYGGYTF.